One sample yielded the 6 T cell receptor beta chains listed below, sequenced in a study of vaccination effects on CD4 cells after COVID-19. Their recognized antigens are unknown. With the ViraFEST assay, the study expanded antigen-specific CD4+ T cells using viral peptide pools, then sequenced them. Between days 10 and 11 of culture, CD4+ T cells were separated out. Nucleocapsid antibodies were negative in the vaccine recipients, who had never had SARS-CoV-2 infection. Measured with immunoSEQ multiplex PCR; TCRdb has only the in-frame clones, and not every one. The sample has 55,000 or so clones; under 75% are singletons. Sample: CD4+ T cells from PBMCs cultured with SARS-CoV-2 spike peptides, taken before COVID-19 vaccination. The receptor set was obtained from a human donor who received a COVID-19 vaccine.

The CDR3 sequence: CASSRTGMETQYF. The CDR3 nucleotides read TGTGCCAGTAGTAGGACAGGGATGGAGACCCAGTACTTC. This chain uses TRBV19 with TRBJ2-5, with 8 bases aligning to TRBD1. The CDR3 length is 13 residues. V lost 4 bases to trimming and J lost 5 bases; unmatched junction nucleotides: 3. Looked up from germline, CDR1 is LNHDA and CDR2 is SQIVND (reference sequence).

The chain links TRBV5-4 to TRBJ2-3; TRBD1 matches at 7 bases. The CDR3 sequence is 14 residues long. Per germline, CDR1 SGHNT and CDR2 YYREEE (reference sequence). Unmatched junction bases numbered 3, after V lost 4 bases and J lost 1 base. The CDR3 loop is CASSPGQGTDTQYF. In nucleotides, the CDR3 is TGTGCCAGCAGCCCCGGACAGGGCACAGATACGCAGTATTTT. The full variable domain, completed using reference TRBV5-4 and TRBJ2-3, is ETGVTQSPTHLIKTRGQQVTLRCSSQSGHNTVSWYQQALGQGPQFIFQYYREEENGRGNFPPRFSGLQFPNYSSELNVNALELDDSALYLCASSPGQGTDTQYFGPGTRLTVL.

The sample holds a few counts of this clone. The chain employs TRBV9 and TRBJ1-1; a possible D gene is TRBD1 (5 bases). The CDR3 has 13 residues. V dropped 1 base and J dropped 4 bases, with 8 bases sitting between them. Germline loops: CDR1 SGDLS, CDR2 YYNGEE. The CDR3 sequence: CASSVQGATEAFF. In DNA form, the CDR3 reads TGTGCCAGCAGCGTACAGGGAGCCACTGAAGCTTTCTTT.

This clone was picked up one time. V usage is TRBV2 and J usage is TRBJ1-3; D uncertain. CDR3 size: 14 residues. The germline CDR1 and CDR2 sequences are SNHLY and FYNNEI. Trimming removed 2 bases from V and 1 base from J, with 6 bases in between. The CDR3 DNA follows: TGTGCCAGCAGTGAAAGAAATTCTGGAAACACCATATATTTT. This gives the protein CASSERNSGNTIYF.

The CDR3 DNA follows: TGTGCCAGCTCACCACGGGGGACCTACGAGCAGTACTTC. It translates to CASSPRGTYEQYF. The chain uses TRBV18 and TRBJ2-7, with D possibly called TRBD1 or TRBD2 (5 bases each). The CDR3 is 13 amino acids. CDR1 and CDR2 (germline): KGHSH, LQKENI. V was cut by 1 base and J by 2 bases, with 6 bases left in between.

This clone has only a few counts. The chain employs TRBV12-3 or TRBV12-4 and TRBJ1-1, with D perhaps TRBD1 (6 bases). The V and J ends lost 7 bases and 7 bases respectively, with 16 bases between them. This CDR3 contains 13 residues. The CDR3 protein is CASTWGVGGEAFF. Written as DNA, the CDR3 is TGTGCCAGCACCTGGGGGGTAGGGGGTGAAGCTTTCTTT.